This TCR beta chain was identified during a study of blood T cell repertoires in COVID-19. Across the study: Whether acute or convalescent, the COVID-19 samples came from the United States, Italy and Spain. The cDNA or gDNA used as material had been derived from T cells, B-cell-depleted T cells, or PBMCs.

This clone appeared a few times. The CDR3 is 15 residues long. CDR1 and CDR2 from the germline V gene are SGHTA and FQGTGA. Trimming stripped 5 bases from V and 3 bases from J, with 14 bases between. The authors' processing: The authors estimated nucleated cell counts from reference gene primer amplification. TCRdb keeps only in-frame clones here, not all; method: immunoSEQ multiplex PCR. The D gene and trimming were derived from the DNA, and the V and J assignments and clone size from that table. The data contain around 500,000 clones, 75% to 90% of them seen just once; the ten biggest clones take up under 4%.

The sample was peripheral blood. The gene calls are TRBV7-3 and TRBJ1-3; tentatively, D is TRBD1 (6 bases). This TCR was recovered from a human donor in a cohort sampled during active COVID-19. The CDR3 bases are TGTGCCAGCAGCCCTACAGGGCGTGATGGAAACACCATATATTTT. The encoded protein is CASSPTGRDGNTIYF.